The 26 T cell receptor beta chains listed next were all sequenced from one sample in a study of cytomegalovirus exposure and HLA in healthy donors. Researchers ran the PCR with 60 Vbeta and 13 Jbeta primers. TCRdb's copy holds only in-frame clones and misses some; the assay was immunoSEQ multiplex PCR. The table counts more than 130,000 clones; approximately 2.6% lies in the top ten. Sequencing was carried out using PBMCs. Source of these receptors: a man aged 35 to 55 in good health and CMV-seronegative.

CDR3 in DNA: TGCGCCAGCAGCAAAACAGGGGCTGGGGCCAACGTCCTGACTTTC. It yields the protein CASSKTGAGANVLTF. This chain links TRBV5-1 with TRBJ2-6; 7 nucleotides align to TRBD1. The CDR3 contains 15 residues. J was trimmed by 2 bases and V by 4 bases; bases with no gene match: 3. The germline V gene encodes CDR1 SGHRS and CDR2 YFSETQ.

This chain joins TRBV7-8 and TRBJ1-1; no clear D. V lost 5 bases and J 1 base, leaving 14 bases between the germline ends. The CDR3 length is 15 residues. Looked up from germline, CDR1 is SGHVS and CDR2 is FQNEAQ. The CDR3 DNA reads TGTGCCAGCAGCCTTAATCGGGGAACGAACACTGAAGCTTTCTTT. Translation: CASSLNRGTNTEAFF.

Concerning this clone itself: Relative to the germline gene, one junction end is altered; a read error may explain this. Within the sample, other DNA sequences also encode this same CDR3. V and J are TRBV2 and TRBJ1-6; D perhaps matches TRBD1 (6 bases). The germline V gene has CDR1 SNHLY and CDR2 FYNNEI. There are 14 residues in the CDR3. The CDR3 DNA follows: TGTGCCAGCAATTTCGGACAGAATAATTCCCCCCTCCACTTT. Its protein is CASNFGQNNSPLHF. Complete variable domain (other parts from reference TRBV2 and TRBJ1-6): EPEVTQTPSHQVTQMGQEVILRCVPISNHLYFYWYRQILGQKVEFLVSFYNNEISEKSEIFDDQFSVERPDGSNFTLKIRSTKLEDSAMYFCASNFGQNNSPLHFGNGTRLTVT.

The chain joins TRBV4-3 to TRBJ1-4; 9 positions match TRBD1. The CDR3 spans 16 residues. The junction had 4 bases not matched to a gene; V was cut back by 0 bases and J by 5 bases. The germline CDR1 and CDR2 sequences are LGHNA and YSLEER. The CDR3 region has the DNA TGCGCCAGCAGCCAAGAGGGGGGACAGGGCAATGAAAAACTGTTTTTT. Translation: CASSQEGGQGNEKLFF.

This sequence joins TRBV7-2 and TRBJ2-7; tentative D call: TRBD1 (5 bases). Trimming shortened V by 1 base and J by 3 bases, and 13 bases separated the two germline ends. CDR1 and CDR2 (germline): SGHTA, FQGNSA. This CDR3 has 15 amino acids. CDR3 loop: CASSLGARDLYEQYF. Written as DNA, the CDR3 is TGTGCCAGCAGCTTAGGGGCCAGGGATCTCTACGAGCAGTACTTC.

The rearrangement uses TRBV2 and TRBJ2-7; D possibly corresponds to TRBD2 (5 bases). Germline values: CDR1 SNHLY, CDR2 FYNNEI. V lost 0 bases and J 6 bases, leaving 9 bases between the germline ends. This CDR3 is built from 13 residues. CDR3 in DNA: TGTGCCAGCAGTGAAGCGCGGGCGGGCGAGCAGTACTTC. Translating gives CASSEARAGEQYF.

V usage is TRBV10-3 and J usage is TRBJ2-3; tentative D call: TRBD2 (5 bases). The CDR3 contains 12 residues. CDR1 ENHRY and CDR2 SYGVKD come from the germline V gene. V lost 8 bases and J lost 3, with 9 bases in between. The CDR3 protein is CAIGPGTDTQYF. The CDR3 nucleotides are TGTGCCATCGGCCCGGGGACAGATACGCAGTATTTT.

This chain uses TRBV4-1 with TRBJ1-3; 12 bases are shared with TRBD1. With V trimmed by 6 bases and J by 8 bases, 8 bases remained unmatched. The CDR3 extends over 15 amino acids. Germline V gene sequence: CDR1 MGHRA, CDR2 YSYEKL. The CDR3 reads CASSVGTGGGDTIYF. In nucleotides, the CDR3 is TGCGCCAGCAGTGTCGGGACAGGGGGCGGAGACACCATATATTTT.

The rearrangement uses TRBV6-6 and TRBJ1-1; the D is unclear. Germline V gene data show CDR1 as MNHNY and CDR2 as SVGAGI (reference sequence). The CDR3 has 12 residues. Trimming stripped 6 bases from V and 10 bases from J, with 15 bases between. CDR3 region: CASSPEDLSAFF. DNA for the CDR3: TGTGCCAGCAGCCCGGAGGATCTCTCAGCTTTCTTT.

The chain recombines TRBV5-1 with TRBJ2-1, with D perhaps TRBD1 (6 bases). This CDR3 spans 14 amino acids. Germline V gene sequence: CDR1 SGHRS, CDR2 YFSETQ. The germline V and J ends were trimmed by 4 bases and 6 bases, with 14 bases remaining between them. CDR3 bases: TGCGCCAGCAGCAAAGGACAGAAATCCAATGAGCAGTTCTTC. Protein product: CASSKGQKSNEQFF.

The V and J genes are TRBV7-2 and TRBJ2-1; 12 bases are a match to TRBD2. Losses at the gene ends were 5 bases for V and 2 bases for J; bases not matched to a gene: 4. Per germline, CDR1 SGHTA and CDR2 FQGNSA. The CDR3 consists of 16 residues. CDR3 sequence (DNA): TGTGCCAGCAGCCAGGCTAGCGGGGGGGCCTACAATGAGCAGTTCTTC. Its protein is CASSQASGGAYNEQFF.

The chain joins TRBV2 to TRBJ2-3; the match to TRBD2 covers 8 bases. There are 13 residues in the CDR3. J lost 9 bases, V lost 6 bases, and 8 bases had no gene match. Germline V gene data show CDR1 as SNHLY and CDR2 as FYNNEI. The CDR3, as DNA: TGTGCCAGCAGCGAGGTCCAGCGGGGGACGCAGTATTTT. Protein sequence: CASSEVQRGTQYF.

The V call is TRBV5-1, the J call TRBJ1-2; a weak D match, TRBD1 (6 bases). The CDR3 is 15 amino acids. Germline V lookup: CDR1 SGHRS, CDR2 YFSETQ. The V end lost 0 bases, the J end lost 1 base, and 10 bases lay between the germline ends. The CDR3 protein is CASSLAIQGNYGYTF. CDR3 in DNA: TGCGCCAGCAGCTTGGCCATACAGGGTAACTATGGCTACACCTTC.

V gene TRBV6-1 combines with J gene TRBJ2-1; the D gene is possibly TRBD2 (5 bases). Looked up from germline, CDR1 is MNHNS and CDR2 is SASEGT. This CDR3 has 12 amino acids. Trimming shortened V by 6 bases and J by 8 bases, and 11 bases separated the two germline ends. CDR3 in DNA: TGTGCCAGCAGGGGAACCGGGGATGAGCAGTTCTTC. Amino acids: CASRGTGDEQFF.

The rearrangement links TRBV4-3 to TRBJ1-1; 9 bases match TRBD1. With 4 bases clipped from V and 6 bases from J, the junction kept 12 bases outside the gene matches. The length of the CDR3 is 16 residues. Germline V gene sequence: CDR1 LGHNA, CDR2 YSLEER. The CDR3 sequence: CASSRELGTGSPEAFF. The CDR3 DNA is TGCGCCAGCAGCCGGGAGCTCGGGACAGGGAGTCCTGAAGCTTTCTTT.

CDR3 region: CASRTGTASTDTQYF. The CDR3 DNA is TGTGCCAGCAGGACCGGGACAGCTAGCACAGATACGCAGTATTTT. The V gene is TRBV2, the J gene TRBJ2-3; 7 bases map to TRBD1. CDR1 is SNHLY and CDR2 is FYNNEI in the germline V gene. The CDR3 length is 15 residues. With 6 bases clipped from V and 0 bases from J, the junction kept 6 bases outside the gene matches.

With regard to this clone: Other DNA sequences in the sample encode the same CDR3. The chain carries TRBV5-6 and TRBJ1-2, with D possibly matching TRBD1 (6 bases). V was trimmed by 0 bases and J by 5 bases, leaving 11 bases between them. CDR1 and CDR2 (germline): SGHDT, YYEEEE. The CDR3 consists of 14 residues. This chain's CDR3 is CASSLDRAGYGYTF. Here the CDR3 DNA reads TGTGCCAGCAGCTTGGACAGGGCTGGGTATGGCTACACCTTC.

This chain uses TRBV7-9 with TRBJ2-5; TRBD1 matches at 9 bases. With the DNA end fitting TRBJ2-7 better, the J assignment may be wrong. Germline lookup yields CDR1 SEHNR and CDR2 FQNEAQ (reference sequence). The CDR3 is 15 residues long. The CDR3 bases are TGTGCCAGCAGCTCGGGACAGGGAAGATCCTACGAGCAGTACTTC. Its protein is CASSSGQGRSYEQYF.

The chain links TRBV9 to TRBJ2-5, with 7 positions matching TRBD1. With V trimmed by 1 base and J by 4 bases, 1 base remained unmatched. The CDR3 totals 13 residues. Germline CDR1 is SGDLS and CDR2 is YYNGEE. This CDR3 reads CASSVRTGETQYF. The CDR3 region has the DNA TGTGCCAGCAGCGTAAGGACAGGAGAGACCCAGTACTTC.

J is TRBJ1-1 and V is TRBV28; 8 bases line up with TRBD1. The CDR3 length is 15 residues. Germline CDR1 reads MDHEN; CDR2 reads SYDVKM. V was clipped by 2 bases and J by 3 bases; unmatched bases: 5. DNA of the CDR3: TGTGCCAGCAGTTTACCCCTGGACAGGGACACTGAAGCTTTCTTT. The encoded protein is CASSLPLDRDTEAFF.

The genes are TRBV28 and TRBJ1-3; weak D call: TRBD1 (6 bases). Trimming took off 5 bases at V and 0 bases at J, with 17 bases between the two ends. This CDR3 contains 17 residues. Per germline, CDR1 MDHEN and CDR2 SYDVKM. CDR3 nucleotide sequence: TGTGCCAGCAGTCGCCCAGGGACATTCATCTCTGGAAACACCATATATTTT. Amino acids: CASSRPGTFISGNTIYF.

The chain couples TRBV10-3 to TRBJ1-3; a weak D match, TRBD1 (6 bases). CDR1 ENHRY and CDR2 SYGVKD come from the germline V gene. This CDR3 has 15 amino acids. The V end lost 6 bases, the J end lost 0 bases, and 12 bases lay between the germline ends. The CDR3 loop reads CAISGQSVSGNTIYF. As DNA, the CDR3 is TGTGCCATCAGCGGACAGTCCGTCTCTGGAAACACCATATATTTT.

This chain joins TRBV5-1 and TRBJ2-7, with 8 bases identical to TRBD1. This CDR3 contains 14 residues. CDR1 SGHRS and CDR2 YFSETQ come from the germline V gene. J lost 4 bases, V lost 1 base, and 4 bases had no gene match. The CDR3 spells CASSLQGATYEQYF. As DNA, the CDR3 is TGCGCCAGCAGCTTGCAGGGGGCCACTTACGAGCAGTACTTC.

The gene calls are TRBV7-2 and TRBJ1-5; a possible D gene is TRBD1 (6 bases). This CDR3 is 14 amino acids long. In germline, CDR1 is SGHTA, CDR2 FQGNSA. With 4 bases removed from V and 0 bases from J, the gap between germline ends came to 7 bases. The DNA for the CDR3 is TGTGCCAGCAGCTGGACAGATAGCAATCAGCCCCAGCATTTT. Residues: CASSWTDSNQPQHF.

This chain uses TRBV15 with TRBJ2-7; weak D call: TRBD1 (6 bases). The CDR3 sequence is 13 residues long. Germline V gives CDR1 LNHNV, CDR2 YYDKDF (reference sequence). V was trimmed by 8 bases and J by 3 bases, leaving 14 bases between them. CDR3 nucleotides: TGTGCCACCGGCCGACAGGCCTTCTACGAGCAGTACTTC. It yields the protein CATGRQAFYEQYF. The complete variable domain, with remaining parts taken from reference TRBV15 and TRBJ2-7, reads DAMVIQNPRYQVTQFGKPVTLSCSQTLNHNVMYWYQQKSSQAPKLLFHYYDKDFNNEADTPDNFQSRRPNTSFCFLDIRSPGLGDTAMYLCATGRQAFYEQYFGPGTRLTVT.

This rearrangement joins TRBV4-2 to TRBJ2-3; the match to TRBD2 covers 10 bases. CDR1 and CDR2 (germline): LGHNA, YNFKEQ. This CDR3 has 17 amino acids. V was clipped by 0 bases and J by 4 bases; unmatched bases: 7. The CDR3, as DNA: TGTGCCAGCAGCCAAGAAATCCTAGCGGGGGTCCCAGATACGCAGTATTTT. This gives the protein CASSQEILAGVPDTQYF.